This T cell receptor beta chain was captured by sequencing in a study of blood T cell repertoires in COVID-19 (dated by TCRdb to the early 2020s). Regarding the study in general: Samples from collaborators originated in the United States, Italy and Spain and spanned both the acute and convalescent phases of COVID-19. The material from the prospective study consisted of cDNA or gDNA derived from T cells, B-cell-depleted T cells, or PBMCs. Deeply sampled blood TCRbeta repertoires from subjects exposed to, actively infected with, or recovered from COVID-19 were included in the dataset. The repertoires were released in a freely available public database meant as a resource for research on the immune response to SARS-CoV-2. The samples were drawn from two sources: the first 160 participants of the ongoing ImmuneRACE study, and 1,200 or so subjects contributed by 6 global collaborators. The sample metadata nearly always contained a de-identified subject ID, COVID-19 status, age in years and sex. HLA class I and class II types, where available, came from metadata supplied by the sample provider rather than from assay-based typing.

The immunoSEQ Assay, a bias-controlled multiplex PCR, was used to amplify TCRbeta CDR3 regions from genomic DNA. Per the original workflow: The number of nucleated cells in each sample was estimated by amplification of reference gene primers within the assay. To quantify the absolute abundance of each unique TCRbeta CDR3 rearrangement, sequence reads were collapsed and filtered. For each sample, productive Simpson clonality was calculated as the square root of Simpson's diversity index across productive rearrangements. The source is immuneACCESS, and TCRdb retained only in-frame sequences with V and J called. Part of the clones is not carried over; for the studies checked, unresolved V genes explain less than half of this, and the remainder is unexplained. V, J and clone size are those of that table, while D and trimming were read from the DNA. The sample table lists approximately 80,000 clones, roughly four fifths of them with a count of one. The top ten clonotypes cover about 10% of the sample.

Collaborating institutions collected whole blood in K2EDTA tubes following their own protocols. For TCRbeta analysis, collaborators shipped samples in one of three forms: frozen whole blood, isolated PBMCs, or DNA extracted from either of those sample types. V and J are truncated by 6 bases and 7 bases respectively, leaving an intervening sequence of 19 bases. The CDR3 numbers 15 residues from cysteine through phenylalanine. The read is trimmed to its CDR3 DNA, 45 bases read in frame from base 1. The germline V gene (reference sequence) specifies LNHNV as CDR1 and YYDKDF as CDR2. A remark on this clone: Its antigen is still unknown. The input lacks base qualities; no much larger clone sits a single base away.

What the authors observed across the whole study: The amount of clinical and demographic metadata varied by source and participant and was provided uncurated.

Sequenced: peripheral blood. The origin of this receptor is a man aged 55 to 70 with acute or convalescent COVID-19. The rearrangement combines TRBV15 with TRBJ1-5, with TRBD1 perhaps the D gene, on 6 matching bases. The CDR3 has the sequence CATSINQGPGQPQHF. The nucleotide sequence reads TGTGCCACCAGTATAAACCAGGGGCCGGGACAGCCCCAGCATTTT.